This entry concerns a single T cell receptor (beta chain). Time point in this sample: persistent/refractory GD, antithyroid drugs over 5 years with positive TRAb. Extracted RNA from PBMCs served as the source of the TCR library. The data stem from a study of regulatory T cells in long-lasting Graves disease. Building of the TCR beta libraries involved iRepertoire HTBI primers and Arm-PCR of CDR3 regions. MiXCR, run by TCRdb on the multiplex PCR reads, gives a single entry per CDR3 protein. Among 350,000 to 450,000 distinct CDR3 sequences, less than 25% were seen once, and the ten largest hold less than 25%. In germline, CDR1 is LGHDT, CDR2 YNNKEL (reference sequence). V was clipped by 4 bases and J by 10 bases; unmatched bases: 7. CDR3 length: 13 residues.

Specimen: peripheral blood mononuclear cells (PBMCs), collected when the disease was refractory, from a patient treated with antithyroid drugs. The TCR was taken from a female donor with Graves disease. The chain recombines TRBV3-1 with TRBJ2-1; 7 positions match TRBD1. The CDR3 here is CASSPNTRGEQFF. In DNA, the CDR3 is TGTGCCAGCAGCCCCAATACCAGGGGGGAGCAGTTCTTC.